This TCR beta chain is from a study of Ad26.COV2.S vaccination and SARS-CoV-2 variants. Looking at the study overall: Participant was drawn from the COV1001 Ad26.COV2.S trial arm. Study-wide results and limits: Spike-specific TCR breadth in vaccine recipients exceeded that seen in placebo recipients. Estimates derived from TCR breadth and depth analyses may have underestimated total T cell responses.

Details on this clone: What it binds is unknown.

Specified treatment: roughly 18 received Ad26.COV2.S at low or high dose, single or two shots; several received placebo; per-sample allocation not given. Each sample was drawn 63 days after the first injection (of vaccine or placebo). The table came from immunoSEQ multiplex PCR; TCRdb's copy has only in-frame clones and leaves some out. Of fewer than 300,000 clones in the sample, approximately 89% are singletons; the top ten hold about 3.1%. Germline CDR1 reads SGDLS; CDR2 reads YYNGEE. V was clipped by 3 bases and J by 5 bases; unmatched bases: 7. CDR3 size: 14 residues. The receptor comes from a person between 18 and 65 years old who received the Ad26.COV2.S COVID-19 vaccine or a placebo. The chain has TRBV9 and TRBJ1-2, with TRBD1 matching 7 bases. Sequencing used peripheral blood, obtained in a trial of Ad26.COV2.S vaccine versus placebo. CDR3 region: CASSATGNPYGYTF. The CDR3 DNA reads as TGTGCCAGCAGCGCGACAGGGAACCCTTATGGCTACACCTTC.